Following are 11 T cell receptor beta chains from one sample sequenced in a study of blood T cell repertoires in COVID-19. Measured with immunoSEQ multiplex PCR; TCRdb has only the in-frame clones, and not every one. The table lists approximately 120,000 clones, around three quarters of them singletons, with about 2.2% in the top ten. Input material: peripheral blood. The receptors derive from an older woman with acute or convalescent COVID-19.

J is TRBJ1-5 and V is TRBV6-5; D uncertain. Germline assignment: CDR1 MNHEY and CDR2 SVGAGI. The V gene lost 3 bases and the J gene lost 5 bases, with 11 bases spanning the gap. The CDR3 length is 14 residues. CDR3 DNA: TGTGCCAGCAGTTATGGGCCGTTTTATCAGCCCCAGCATTTT. Encoded protein: CASSYGPFYQPQHF.

The V and J genes are TRBV2 and TRBJ2-3, with 10 positions matching TRBD2. The CDR3 contains 15 residues. The V segment lost 6 bases and the J segment 3 bases; nucleotides outside the gene matches: 6. CDR1 is SNHLY, CDR2 FYNNEI, per germline. CDR3 protein: CASRASGGWTDTQYF. CDR3 DNA sequence: TGTGCCAGCAGAGCTAGCGGGGGCTGGACAGATACGCAGTATTTT.

This clone was seen a handful of times. The chain carries TRBV3-1 (or the pseudogene TRBV3-2) and TRBJ1-4, with D perhaps TRBD1 (5 bases). CDR3 length: 14 amino acids. Trimming left V 4 bases short and J 8 bases short, with 14 bases between. Germline lookup yields CDR1 LGHDT and CDR2 YNNKEL (reference sequence). The CDR3 sequence is CASSPRGPGEKLFF. DNA of the CDR3: TGTGCCAGCAGCCCGCGGGGCCCGGGGGAAAAACTGTTTTTT.

The chain uses TRBV7-9 and TRBJ2-7, with D uncertain. This CDR3 contains 12 residues. Germline V gives CDR1 SEHNR, CDR2 FQNEAQ (reference sequence). V lost 5 bases, J lost 3 bases, and 8 bases lay in between. The CDR3 nucleotides read TGTGCCAGCAGCGAGGTAGGCTACGAGCAGTACTTC. Protein sequence: CASSEVGYEQYF.

This clone has only one observation. V gene TRBV28 combines with J gene TRBJ1-5; 8 bases are a match to TRBD1. V was clipped by 6 bases and J by 6 bases; unmatched bases: 10. This CDR3 contains 15 residues. Germline lookup yields CDR1 MDHEN and CDR2 SYDVKM. CDR3 in DNA: TGTGCCAGCAGAAGGAGGACAGGGATTCCTCAGCCCCAGCATTTT. It yields the protein CASRRRTGIPQPQHF.

The rearrangement uses TRBV6-6 and TRBJ2-7; 10 bases line up with TRBD1. This CDR3 has 15 residues. With 3 bases clipped from V and 9 bases from J, the junction kept 11 bases outside the gene matches. Germline V gene lookup returns CDR1 MNHNY and CDR2 SVGAGI (reference sequence). The CDR3 coding sequence is TGTGCCAGCAGTTATTCCGGGACAGGGGTCGAGCGGCAGTACTTC. This gives the protein CASSYSGTGVERQYF.

The chain joins TRBV15 to TRBJ1-6; D is perhaps TRBD1 (6 bases). The germline V gene has CDR1 LNHNV and CDR2 YYDKDF (reference sequence). The germline V and J ends were trimmed by 4 bases and 7 bases, with 11 bases remaining between them. This CDR3 region has 14 residues. CDR3 residues: CATSTLGGNSPLHF. The DNA for the CDR3 is TGTGCCACCAGCACCCTAGGGGGAAATTCACCCCTCCACTTT.

V gene TRBV19 combines with J gene TRBJ2-5, with 8 nucleotides matching TRBD1. CDR3 length: 15 amino acids. Germline V gene sequence: CDR1 LNHDA, CDR2 SQIVND (reference sequence). The V and J ends lost 4 bases and 4 bases, in that order; junction bases with no gene match: 8. DNA for the CDR3: TGTGCCAGTAGTAGAGGACAGGGTATTCCAGAGACCCAGTACTTC. Residues: CASSRGQGIPETQYF.

The CDR3 reads CASSQGQGREKLFF. The CDR3 DNA follows: TGCGCCAGCAGCCAGGGGCAGGGTAGGGAAAAACTGTTTTTT. This chain uses TRBV4-3 with TRBJ1-4; D is possibly TRBD1 (5 bases). The CDR3 runs 14 residues. V lost 3 bases to trimming and J lost 8 bases, with 13 bases between them. Germline CDR1 LGHNA, CDR2 YSLEER.

This clone has only one observation. The rearrangement joins TRBV5-4 to TRBJ1-3; maybe TRBD1 (6 bases). The length of the CDR3 is 13 residues. With 0 bases removed from V and 6 bases from J, the gap between germline ends came to 7 bases. The germline V gene has CDR1 SGHNT and CDR2 YYREEE (reference sequence). The CDR3 loop reads CASSLAGVNTIYF. For the CDR3, the DNA is TGTGCCAGCAGCTTGGCAGGGGTAAACACCATATATTTT.

This chain joins TRBV12-2 and TRBJ1-5. TRBV12-2 represents a pseudogene. There are 15 residues in the CDR3. The CDR3 region is CASRFGGPCSQPQHF. The CDR3, as DNA: TGTGCAAGTCGCTTCGGAGGACCCTGTTCCCAGCCCCAGCATTTT.